This TCR beta chain appears in the sequencing data of a study of T cells after posttransplantation cyclophosphamide (dated by TCRdb to the mid-2010s). Notes on the research overall: Using TRB sequencing, the study followed how the T cell repertoire reconstituted after myeloablative bone marrow transplantation in which posttransplantation cyclophosphamide served as GVHD prophylaxis. In 3 patients, TRB sequencing was also performed on up to 3 more blood samples taken 2 to 5.2 years after transplant, and in 4 patients, pretransplant blood was also TRB-sequenced. Blood from all 30 or so PTCy patients with 1-year posttransplant specimens was subjected to TRB sequencing. Because TRA and TRB clonality correlated tightly in some ten samples, later TCR analyses were limited to TRB. Public TRB sequences were compared against a database of over 3,000 sequences linked to responses to pathogens, tumor antigens, self-antigens and alloantigens. Antigen receptor sequencing covered samples from 35 to 40 PTCy-treated patients and approximately 15 of their related bone marrow donors. Overall study results and their limits: Donor-recipient similarity was low at 1-2 months but rose over the first year, and later blood repertoires were often dominated by donor CD8+ memory clones. Across fewer than 55 patients, TRB clonality was highly associated with recipient CMV seropositivity and CMV reactivation, and PTCy diversity was similar to diversity in CNI/methotrexate controls. The TRB repertoires of T cells infiltrating skin or the GI tract showed only limited overlap with the TRB repertoires found in blood.

TRB sequencing was run on genomic DNA with either the immunoSEQ assay at survey resolution or the hsTCRB kit. In the source study's methods: The immunoSEQ software was used for initial read processing, and the LymphoSeq R package was used for repertoire analyses. Clonality was computed as 1 minus normalized Shannon entropy, and a Gini coefficient was also calculated for each TRB dataset. To infer phenotypes in unsorted samples, TRB sequences from sorted subsets of the recipient or donor were mapped onto the unsorted samples of the same recipient. TCRdb holds this immuneACCESS table with in-frame rearrangements only. Some clones are missing; in checked studies, unresolved V genes explain under half, and the rest has no known cause. Clone size and the V and J calls come from that table; the DNA yielded D and trimming. Present in this sample are some 49,000 clones, roughly 92% of which were seen just once. 2.5% to 4% of the sample goes to the ten largest clones.

On the day of marrow donation, related bone marrow donors gave peripheral blood samples. Mononuclear cells from peripheral blood and bone marrow were separated by Ficoll-Hypaque density centrifugation and then cryopreserved. The CDR3 runs 14 amino acids, cysteine and phenylalanine included. Left in the record is the CDR3 DNA by itself, 42 bases read in frame from the first base. V lost 3 bases and J lost 5 bases; the stretch between them is 11 bases long. The germline V gene supplies CDR1 MGHRA and CDR2 YSYEKL. Remarks on this clone: Its binding antigen is unknown. Within one base of it there is no much larger clone, and no base qualities were kept.

The sequence derives from a woman aged 45-59 years in good health and a related stem cell transplant donor. The chain couples TRBV4-1 to TRBJ2-1, and perhaps TRBD2 as D gene, on 5 matching bases. What was sequenced was PBMCs. The nucleotide sequence is given as TGCGCCAGCAGCCACCTAAGCGGAGACAATGAGCAGTTCTTC. This codes for CASSHLSGDNEQFF.